Presented here are 8 T cell receptor beta chains from one specimen sequenced in a study of Ad26.COV2.S vaccination and SARS-CoV-2 variants. This table comes from immunoSEQ multiplex PCR, and its TCRdb copy is limited to in-frame clones, with some not included. The top ten hold about 1.5% of the sample, which has fewer than 900,000 clones, about 89% seen once. Specified treatment: roughly 20 received Ad26.COV2.S at low or high dose, single or two shots; about five received placebo; per-sample allocation not given. Samples were taken on day 63 after the first vaccine or placebo injection. Sequencing used peripheral blood, obtained in a trial of Ad26.COV2.S vaccine versus placebo. The receptors were sampled from a person between 18 and 59 years old who received the Ad26.COV2.S COVID-19 vaccine or a placebo.

This clone has just one count. The genes are TRBV7-2 and TRBJ2-1; tentatively, D is TRBD2 (5 bases). V was clipped by 1 base and J by 6 bases, with 13 bases between them. CDR3 length: 15 residues. Per the germline V gene, CDR1 is SGHTA and CDR2 is FQGNSA. The CDR3 region is CASSLGLANGNEQFF. In DNA, the CDR3 is TGTGCCAGCAGCTTAGGGCTAGCTAATGGCAATGAGCAGTTCTTC.

CDR3 amino acids: CASSFHGNNEQFF. As DNA, the CDR3 is TGCGCCAGCAGCTTCCACGGGAACAATGAGCAGTTCTTC. The chain uses TRBV5-1 and TRBJ2-1, with a tentative D call TRBD2 (5 bases). There are 13 residues in the CDR3. In germline, CDR1 is SGHRS, CDR2 YFSETQ. Trimming took 2 bases from V and 5 from J, leaving 8 bases between them.

The genes are TRBV7-9 and TRBJ2-7; D may be TRBD2 (6 bases). V lost 1 base, J lost 2 bases, and 15 bases lay in between. CDR3 length: 16 residues. CDR1 is SEHNR and CDR2 is FQNEAQ in the germline V gene (reference sequence). Written as DNA, the CDR3 is TGTGCCAGCAGCTTAGGGTTAGGGGAGGTACCCTACGAGCAGTACTTC. Protein product: CASSLGLGEVPYEQYF.

This clone was observed once. The rearrangement joins TRBV27 to TRBJ2-3; tentatively, D is TRBD2 (6 bases). This CDR3 region has 15 residues. Germline V gene sequence: CDR1 MNHEY, CDR2 SMNVEV (reference sequence). V was trimmed by 3 bases and J by 2 bases, leaving 12 bases between them. The DNA for the CDR3 is TGTGCCAGCAGTTTGGAGGGCCCCTACACAGATACGCAGTATTTT. This sequence encodes CASSLEGPYTDTQYF.

This rearrangement joins TRBV9 to TRBJ2-2; D is perhaps TRBD1 (5 bases). The length of the CDR3 is 14 residues. Germline CDR1 reads SGDLS; CDR2 reads YYNGEE. Deletions cut 3 bases from V and 3 bases from J, with 9 bases between. For the CDR3, the DNA is TGTGCCAGCAGCGAACTACAGGACACCGGGGAGCTGTTTTTT. It codes for CASSELQDTGELFF.

J is TRBJ1-1 and V is TRBV6-5; D ambiguous. CDR1 and CDR2 (germline): MNHEY, SVGAGI. V was shortened by 2 bases and J by 5 bases, with 9 bases between the two germline ends. This CDR3 spans 13 amino acids. The CDR3 sequence: CASSYRTGTEAFF. CDR3 nucleotides: TGTGCCAGCAGTTACCGTACGGGGACTGAAGCTTTCTTT.

The chain has TRBV7-9 and TRBJ1-2, with 10 bases matching TRBD1. The CDR3 sequence is 13 residues long. Germline V lookup: CDR1 SEHNR, CDR2 FQNEAQ (reference sequence). J gave up 7 bases and V 3 bases, and 2 bases lay outside the gene matches. The CDR3 coding sequence is TGTGCCAGCAGCTTTGGGACAGGGGTTGGCTACACCTTC. Protein sequence: CASSFGTGVGYTF. Based on the CDR3 plus reference TRBV7-9 and TRBJ1-2, the full variable domain is DTGVSQNPRHKITKRGQNVTFRCDPISEHNRLYWYRQTLGQGPEFLTYFQNEAQLEKSRLLSDRFSAERPKGSFSTLEIQRTEQGDSAMYLCASSFGTGVGYTFGSGTRLTVV.

The chain is built from TRBV6-6 and TRBJ1-2; tentative D call: TRBD1 (6 bases). V was trimmed by 2 bases and J by 3 bases, leaving 16 bases between them. The germline V gene encodes CDR1 MNHNY and CDR2 SVGAGI (reference sequence). There are 16 residues in the CDR3. CDR3 coding DNA: TGTGCCAGCAGTTACGGGGGCCCCAGGGGTGACTATGGCTACACCTTC. Translated, it gives CASSYGGPRGDYGYTF.